The source of this T cell receptor beta chain is a study of multiple sclerosis patients with progressive multifocal leukoencephalopathy. The germline CDR1 and CDR2 sequences are SGHDN and FVKESK. This CDR3 has 14 amino acids. The V gene lost 1 base and the J gene lost 7 bases, with 10 bases spanning the gap. The sample holds a few counts of this clone. As yet, its antigen is unknown. Study-level findings and limits: Clones expanded at PML were already present before and during natalizumab.

Time point indicated: time of PML onset. The assay was run at survey level. The assay was immunoSEQ multiplex PCR, and TCRdb's table has in-frame clones only and misses some. The profile shows about 31,000 clones, approximately 86% of them singletons. Specimen: PBMCs, collected from a patient treated with natalizumab. The TCR sequence derives from a woman between 40 and 55 years old with progressive multifocal leukoencephalopathy. The chain uses TRBV14 and TRBJ2-2, with unresolved D. CDR3 nucleotide sequence: TGTGCCAGCAGCCAAGGACCGCGGTTCGGGGAGCTGTTTTTT. Its translation is CASSQGPRFGELFF.